The sequence of this T cell receptor (beta chain) was determined in a study of early T cells in non-severe SARS-CoV-2 infection. Unique molecular identifiers were added to individual cDNA molecules. TCRdb reprocessed the 5' RACE reads via MiXCR and lists one record per CDR3 protein. The repertoire includes about 52,000 distinct CDR3 sequences, around 10% of them detected once, and roughly an eighth sits in the top ten. This clonotype occurred once. V lost 5 bases and J lost 3, with 14 bases in between. Germline V gives CDR1 SGHAT, CDR2 FQDESV (reference sequence). The CDR3 has 14 amino acids. The sequence derives from an adult who was a healthcare worker with PCR-confirmed SARS-CoV-2 infection or an uninfected control (not recorded which). The sequencing sample was made of whole blood. This chain connects TRBV11-1 to TRBJ2-7; no clear D. CDR3 nucleotides: TGTGCCAGCAGCCAGAACCTTGGGCACTACGAGCAGTACTTC. Translated: CASSQNLGHYEQYF.